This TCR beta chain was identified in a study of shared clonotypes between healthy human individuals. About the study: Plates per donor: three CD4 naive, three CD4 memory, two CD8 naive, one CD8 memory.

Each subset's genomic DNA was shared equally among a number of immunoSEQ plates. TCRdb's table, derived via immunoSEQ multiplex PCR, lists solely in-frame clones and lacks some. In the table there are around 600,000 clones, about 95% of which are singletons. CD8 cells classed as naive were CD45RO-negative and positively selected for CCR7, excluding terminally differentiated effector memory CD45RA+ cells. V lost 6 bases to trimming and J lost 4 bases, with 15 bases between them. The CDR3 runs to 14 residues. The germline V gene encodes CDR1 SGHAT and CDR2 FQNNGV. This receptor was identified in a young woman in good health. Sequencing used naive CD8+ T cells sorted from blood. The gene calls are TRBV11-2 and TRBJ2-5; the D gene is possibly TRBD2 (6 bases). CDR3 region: CASSLEPGRETQYF. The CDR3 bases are TGTGCCAGCAGTCTAGAGCCCGGGAGAGAGACCCAGTACTTC.